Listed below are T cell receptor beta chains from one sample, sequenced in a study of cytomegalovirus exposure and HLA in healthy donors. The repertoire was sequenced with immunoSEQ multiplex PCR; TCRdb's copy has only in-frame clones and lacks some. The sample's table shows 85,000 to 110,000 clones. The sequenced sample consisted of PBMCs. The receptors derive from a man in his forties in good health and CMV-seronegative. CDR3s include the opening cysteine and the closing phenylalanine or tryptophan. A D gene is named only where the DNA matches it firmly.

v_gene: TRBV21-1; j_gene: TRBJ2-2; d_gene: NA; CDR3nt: TGTGCCAGCAGCAAAGCGCTTTCCCGAAAAACTGACAGGCCCGGGGAGCTGTTTTTT; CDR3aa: CASSKALSRKTDRPGELFF
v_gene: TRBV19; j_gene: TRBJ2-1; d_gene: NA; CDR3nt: TGTGCCAGTAGTGTCGACAGGAGCTCCTACAATGAGCAGTTCTTC; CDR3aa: CASSVDRSSYNEQFF
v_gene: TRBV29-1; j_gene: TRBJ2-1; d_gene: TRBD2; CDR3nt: TGCAGCGTTGCAGGGAGCGGGAGCTCAATTCTCAATGAGCAGTTCTTC; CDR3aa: CSVAGSGSSILNEQFF
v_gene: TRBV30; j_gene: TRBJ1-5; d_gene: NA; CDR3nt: TGTGCCTGGAGTGTAGGGACGGGGAGGTATAGCAATCAGCCCCAGCATTTT; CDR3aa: CAWSVGTGRYSNQPQHF
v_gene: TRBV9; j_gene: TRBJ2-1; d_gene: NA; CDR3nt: TGTGCCAGCAGCGGGGGTAGTTTGGGGCACAATGAGCAGTTCTTC; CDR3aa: CASSGGSLGHNEQFF
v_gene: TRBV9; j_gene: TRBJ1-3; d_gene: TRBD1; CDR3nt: TGTGCCAGCAGCGTAAGAGGACAGGGGGACACCATATATTTT; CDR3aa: CASSVRGQGDTIYF
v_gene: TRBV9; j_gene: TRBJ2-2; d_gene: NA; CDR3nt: TGTGCCAGCAGCGGCCAGGTCGGCACCGGGGAGCTGTTTTTT; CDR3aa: CASSGQVGTGELFF
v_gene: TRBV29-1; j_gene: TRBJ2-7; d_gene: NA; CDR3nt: TGCAGCGTTCTCCAACTCTACGAGCAGTACTTC; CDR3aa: CSVLQLYEQYF
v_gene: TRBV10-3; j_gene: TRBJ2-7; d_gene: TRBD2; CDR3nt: TGTGCCATCAGGTCTAGCGGGAGGACCGACGAGCAGTACTTC; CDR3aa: CAIRSSGRTDEQYF
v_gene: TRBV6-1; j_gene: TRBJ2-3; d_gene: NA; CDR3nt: TGTGCCAGCAGTGAGGGACATAGCACAGATACGCAGTATTTT; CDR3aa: CASSEGHSTDTQYF
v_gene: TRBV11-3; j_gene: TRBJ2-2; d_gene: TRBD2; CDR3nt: TGTGCCAGCAGCCCCGGGACTAGCTCAAGGGAGCTGTTTTTT; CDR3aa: CASSPGTSSRELFF
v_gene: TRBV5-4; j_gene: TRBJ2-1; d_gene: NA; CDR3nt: TGTGCCAGCAGCTTGGCCCAGCGGGTGCTCTACAATGAGCAGTTCTTC; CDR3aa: CASSLAQRVLYNEQFF
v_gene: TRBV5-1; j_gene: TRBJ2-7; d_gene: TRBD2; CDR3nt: TGCGCCAGCAGCGTGGGACTAGCGAACTACGAGCAGTACTTC; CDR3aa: CASSVGLANYEQYF
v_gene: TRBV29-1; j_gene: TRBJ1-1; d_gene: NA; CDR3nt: TGCAGCGTTGCGGTACAGGTATCAGCTGAAGCTTTCTTT; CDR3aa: CSVAVQVSAEAFF
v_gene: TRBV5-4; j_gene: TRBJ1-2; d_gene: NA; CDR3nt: TGTGCCAGCAGCCTGGGCAGGGTGGACTATGGCTACACCTTC; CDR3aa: CASSLGRVDYGYTF
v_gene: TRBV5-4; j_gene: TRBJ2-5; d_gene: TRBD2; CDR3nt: TGTGCCAGCAGCTTGACTAGCGGGTCCCAAGAGACCCAGTACTTC; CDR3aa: CASSLTSGSQETQYF
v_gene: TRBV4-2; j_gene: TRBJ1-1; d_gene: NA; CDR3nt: TGTGCCAGCAGCCAGGGACTGATCATGAACACTGAAGCTTTCTTT; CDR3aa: CASSQGLIMNTEAFF
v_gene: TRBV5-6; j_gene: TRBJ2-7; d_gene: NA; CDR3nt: TGTGCCAGCAGCTTGGCGAGCGAGCAGTACTTC; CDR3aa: CASSLASEQYF
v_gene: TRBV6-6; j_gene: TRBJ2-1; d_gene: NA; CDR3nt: TGTGCCAGCGCGGTCCCTTCCTACAATGAGCAGTTCTTC; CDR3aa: CASAVPSYNEQFF
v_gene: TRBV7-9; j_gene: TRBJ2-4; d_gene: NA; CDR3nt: TGTGCCAGCAGCCATCCTATATATAGCGGAAAAAACATTCAGTACTTC; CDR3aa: CASSHPIYSGKNIQYF
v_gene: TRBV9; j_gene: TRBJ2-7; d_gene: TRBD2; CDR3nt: TGTGCCAGCAGCCCACTGTCGGGCGGGAGCTACGAGCAGTACTTC; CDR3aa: CASSPLSGGSYEQYF
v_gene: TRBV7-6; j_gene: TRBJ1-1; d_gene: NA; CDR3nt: TGTGCCAGCAGCCGACAGTTGGACACTGAAGCTTTCTTT; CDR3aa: CASSRQLDTEAFF
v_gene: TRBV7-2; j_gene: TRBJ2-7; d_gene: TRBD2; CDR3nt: TGTGCCAGCAGCCCAGCGGGAGGCCCCTACGAGCAGTACTTC; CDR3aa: CASSPAGGPYEQYF
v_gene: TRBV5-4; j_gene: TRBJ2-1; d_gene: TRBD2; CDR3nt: TGTGCCAGCAGCTTTAGCGGGGGGGCGGATGAGCAGTTCTTC; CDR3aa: CASSFSGGADEQFF
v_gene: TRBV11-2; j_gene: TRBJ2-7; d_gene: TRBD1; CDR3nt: TGTGCCAGCAGCCGAACCACTACAGGGGAATTGCGTCCCTACGAGCAGTACTTC; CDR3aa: CASSRTTTGELRPYEQYF
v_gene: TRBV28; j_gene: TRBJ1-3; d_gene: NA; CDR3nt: TGTGCCAGCAGTTTATTCGCGGACAGCTCTGGAAACACCATATATTTT; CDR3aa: CASSLFADSSGNTIYF
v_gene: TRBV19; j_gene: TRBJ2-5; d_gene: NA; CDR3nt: TGTGCCAGTAGTATACAGAGCTCCGGGGAGACCCAGTACTTC; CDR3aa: CASSIQSSGETQYF
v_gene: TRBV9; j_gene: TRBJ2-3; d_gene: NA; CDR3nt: TGTGCCAGCGCTCCGAGGAGCGTTAGCACAGATACGCAGTATTTT; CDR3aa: CASAPRSVSTDTQYF
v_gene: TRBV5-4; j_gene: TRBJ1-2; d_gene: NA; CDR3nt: TGTGCCAGCAGCACGGGTGTAATACTCCAAAACTATGGCTACACCTTC; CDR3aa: CASSTGVILQNYGYTF
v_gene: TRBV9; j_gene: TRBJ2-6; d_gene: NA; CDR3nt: TGTGCCAGCGGACCTACGGGACACTCCCCTCCCGGGGCCAACGTCCTGACTTTC; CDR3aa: CASGPTGHSPPGANVLTF
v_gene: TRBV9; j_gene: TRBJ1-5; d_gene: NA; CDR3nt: TGTGCCAGCAGTATGGGCCTGAATCAGCCCCAGCATTTT; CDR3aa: CASSMGLNQPQHF
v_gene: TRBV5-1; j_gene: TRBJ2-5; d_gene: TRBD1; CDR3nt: TGCGCCAGCAGCTTCTTCGGACAGGGCCAAGAGACCCAGTACTTC; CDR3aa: CASSFFGQGQETQYF
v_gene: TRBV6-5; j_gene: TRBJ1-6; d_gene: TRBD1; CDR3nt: TGTGCCAGCAAACCGTCGCAGGGGGTTAATTCACCCCTCCACTTT; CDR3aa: CASKPSQGVNSPLHF
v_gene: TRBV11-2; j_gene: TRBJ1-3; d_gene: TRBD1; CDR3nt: TGTGCCAGCAGGCCTTCCGGGGGGACAGGGGTCCGGCACACCATATATTTT; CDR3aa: CASRPSGGTGVRHTIYF
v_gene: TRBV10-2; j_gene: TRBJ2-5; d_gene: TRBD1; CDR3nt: TGCGCCAGCAGTGAGCCCGGGACAGGGAGCCGTGAGACCCAGTACTTC; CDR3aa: CASSEPGTGSRETQYF